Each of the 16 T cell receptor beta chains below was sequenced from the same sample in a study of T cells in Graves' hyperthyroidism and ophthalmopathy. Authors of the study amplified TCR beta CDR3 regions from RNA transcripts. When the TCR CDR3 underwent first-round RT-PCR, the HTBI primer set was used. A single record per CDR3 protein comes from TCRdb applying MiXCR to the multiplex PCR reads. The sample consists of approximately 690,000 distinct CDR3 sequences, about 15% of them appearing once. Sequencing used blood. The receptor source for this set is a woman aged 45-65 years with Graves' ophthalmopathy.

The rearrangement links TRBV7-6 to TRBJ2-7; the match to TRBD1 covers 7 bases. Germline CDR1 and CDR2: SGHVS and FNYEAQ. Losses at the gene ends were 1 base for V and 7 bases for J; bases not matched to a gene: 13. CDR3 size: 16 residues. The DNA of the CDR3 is TGTGCCAGCAGCTTAGGGCAAGGGGGCGCCTTCCTTGAGCAGTACTTC. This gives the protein CASSLGQGGAFLEQYF.

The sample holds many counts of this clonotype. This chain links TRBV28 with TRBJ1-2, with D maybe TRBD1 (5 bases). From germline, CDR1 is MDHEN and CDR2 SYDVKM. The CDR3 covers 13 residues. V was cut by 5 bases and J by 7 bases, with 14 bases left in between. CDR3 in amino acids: CASSHAWGSGYTF. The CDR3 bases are TGTGCCAGCAGTCATGCCTGGGGGAGTGGCTACACCTTC.

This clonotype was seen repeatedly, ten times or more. CDR3 in DNA: TGTGCCAGCAGTTTACAGGCCCTTAGCAATCAGCCCCAGCATTTT. It is translated as CASSLQALSNQPQHF. V is TRBV12-3 or TRBV12-4 and J is TRBJ1-5; the D is unclear. The CDR3 is made up of 15 amino acids. The V end was cut by 2 bases, the J end by 0 bases, with 8 bases between.

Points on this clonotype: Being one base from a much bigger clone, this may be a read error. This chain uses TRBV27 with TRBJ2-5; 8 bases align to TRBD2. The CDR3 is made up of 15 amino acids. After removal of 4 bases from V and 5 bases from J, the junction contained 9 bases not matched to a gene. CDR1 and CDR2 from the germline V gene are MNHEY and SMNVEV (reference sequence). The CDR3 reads CASSYSGIAMETQYF. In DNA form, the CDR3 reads TGTGCCAGCAGTTATAGCGGGATAGCTATGGAGACCCAGTACTTC.

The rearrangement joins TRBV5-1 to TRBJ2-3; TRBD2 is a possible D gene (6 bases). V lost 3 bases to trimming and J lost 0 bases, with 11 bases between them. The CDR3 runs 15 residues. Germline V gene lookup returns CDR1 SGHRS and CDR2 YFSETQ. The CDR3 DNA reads TGCGCCAGCAGCTGGGACTCACAAAGCACAGATACGCAGTATTTT. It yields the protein CASSWDSQSTDTQYF.

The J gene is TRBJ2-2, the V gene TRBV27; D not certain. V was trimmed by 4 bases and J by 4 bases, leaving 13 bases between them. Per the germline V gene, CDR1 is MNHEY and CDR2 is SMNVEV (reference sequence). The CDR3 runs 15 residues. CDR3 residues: CASSSDQAITGELFF. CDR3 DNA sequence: TGTGCCAGCAGTTCCGATCAGGCAATCACCGGGGAGCTGTTTTTT.

The CDR3 here is CASSMTGGSATQYF. The CDR3 nucleotides read TGTGCCAGTAGTATGACAGGGGGCTCGGCGACCCAGTACTTC. This sequence joins TRBV19 and TRBJ2-5; TRBD1 agrees at 10 bases. V dropped 3 bases and J dropped 7; count of bases not matched to a gene: 5. Germline loops: CDR1 LNHDA, CDR2 SQIVND (reference sequence). This CDR3 region has 14 residues. The whole variable domain, remainder taken from reference TRBV19 and TRBJ2-5, is DGGITQSPKYLFRKEGQNVTLSCEQNLNHDAMYWYRQDPGQGLRLIYYSQIVNDFQKGDIAEGYSVSREKKESFPLTVTSAQKNPTAFYLCASSMTGGSATQYFGPGTRLLVL.

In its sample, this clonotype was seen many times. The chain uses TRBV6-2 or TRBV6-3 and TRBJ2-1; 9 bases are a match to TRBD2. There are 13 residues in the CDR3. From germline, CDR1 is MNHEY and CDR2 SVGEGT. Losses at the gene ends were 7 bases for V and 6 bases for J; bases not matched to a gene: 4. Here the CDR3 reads CASIGTSRNEQFF. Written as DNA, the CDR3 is TGTGCCAGCATTGGGACTAGCCGCAATGAGCAGTTCTTC.

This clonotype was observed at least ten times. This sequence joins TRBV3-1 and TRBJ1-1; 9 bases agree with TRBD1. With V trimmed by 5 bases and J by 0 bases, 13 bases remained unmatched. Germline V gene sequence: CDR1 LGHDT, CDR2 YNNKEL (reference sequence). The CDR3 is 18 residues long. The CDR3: CASSKSWRQGGLNTEAFF. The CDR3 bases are TGTGCCAGCAGCAAGAGTTGGCGACAGGGGGGATTGAACACTGAAGCTTTCTTT.

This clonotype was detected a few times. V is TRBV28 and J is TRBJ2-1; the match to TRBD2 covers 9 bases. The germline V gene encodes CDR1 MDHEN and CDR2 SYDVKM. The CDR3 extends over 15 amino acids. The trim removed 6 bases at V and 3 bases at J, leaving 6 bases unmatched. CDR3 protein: CASRKKLAGYNEQFF. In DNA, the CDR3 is TGTGCCAGCAGAAAAAAACTAGCGGGCTACAATGAGCAGTTCTTC.

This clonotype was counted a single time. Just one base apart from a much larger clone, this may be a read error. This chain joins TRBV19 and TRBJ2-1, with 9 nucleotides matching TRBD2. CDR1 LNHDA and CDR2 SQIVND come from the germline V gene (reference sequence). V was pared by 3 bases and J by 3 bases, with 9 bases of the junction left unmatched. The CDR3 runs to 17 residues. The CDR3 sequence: CASSMSRTSVDYNEQFF. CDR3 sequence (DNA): TGTGCCAGTAGTATGTCCCGGACTAGCGTTGACTACAATGAGCAGTTCTTC.

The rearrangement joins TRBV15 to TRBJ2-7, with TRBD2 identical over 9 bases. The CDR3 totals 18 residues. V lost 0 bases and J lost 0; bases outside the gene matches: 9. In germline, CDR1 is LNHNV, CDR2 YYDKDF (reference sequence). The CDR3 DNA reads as TGTGCCACCAGCAGAGATTTCGCGCTAGCGGGACTCTCCTACGAGCAGTACTTC. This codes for CATSRDFALAGLSYEQYF.

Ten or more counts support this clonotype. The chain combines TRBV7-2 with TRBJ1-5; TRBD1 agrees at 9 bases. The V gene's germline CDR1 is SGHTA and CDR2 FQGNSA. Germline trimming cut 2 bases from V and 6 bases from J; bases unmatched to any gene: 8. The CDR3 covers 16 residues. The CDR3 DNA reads TGTGCCAGCAGCTTACAAGCCTTGACAGGGGGTCAGCCCCAGCATTTT. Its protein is CASSLQALTGGQPQHF.

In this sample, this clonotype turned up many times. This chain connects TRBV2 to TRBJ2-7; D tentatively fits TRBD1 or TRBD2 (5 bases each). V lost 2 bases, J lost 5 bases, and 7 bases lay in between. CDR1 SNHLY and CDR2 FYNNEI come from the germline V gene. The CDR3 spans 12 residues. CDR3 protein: CASSERDHEQYF. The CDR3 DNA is TGTGCCAGCAGTGAACGGGACCACGAGCAGTACTTC. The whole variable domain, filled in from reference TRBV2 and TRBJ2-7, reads EPEVTQTPSHQVTQMGQEVILRCVPISNHLYFYWYRQILGQKVEFLVSFYNNEISEKSEIFDDQFSVERPDGSNFTLKIRSTKLEDSAMYFCASSERDHEQYFGPGTRLTVT.

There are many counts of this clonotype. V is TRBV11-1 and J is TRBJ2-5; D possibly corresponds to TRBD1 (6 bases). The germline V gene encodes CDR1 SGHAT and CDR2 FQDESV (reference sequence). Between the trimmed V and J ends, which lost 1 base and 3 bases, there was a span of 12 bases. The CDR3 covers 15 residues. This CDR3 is CASSLVHRAKETQYF. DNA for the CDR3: TGTGCCAGCAGCTTAGTTCACAGGGCTAAAGAGACCCAGTACTTC.

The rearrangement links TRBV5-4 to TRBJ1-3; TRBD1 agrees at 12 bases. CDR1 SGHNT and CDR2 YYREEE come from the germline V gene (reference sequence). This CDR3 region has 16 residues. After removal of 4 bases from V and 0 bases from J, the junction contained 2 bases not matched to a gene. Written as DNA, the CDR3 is TGTGCCAGCAGCAGGGACAGGGGGCTCTCTGGAAACACCATATATTTT. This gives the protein CASSRDRGLSGNTIYF.